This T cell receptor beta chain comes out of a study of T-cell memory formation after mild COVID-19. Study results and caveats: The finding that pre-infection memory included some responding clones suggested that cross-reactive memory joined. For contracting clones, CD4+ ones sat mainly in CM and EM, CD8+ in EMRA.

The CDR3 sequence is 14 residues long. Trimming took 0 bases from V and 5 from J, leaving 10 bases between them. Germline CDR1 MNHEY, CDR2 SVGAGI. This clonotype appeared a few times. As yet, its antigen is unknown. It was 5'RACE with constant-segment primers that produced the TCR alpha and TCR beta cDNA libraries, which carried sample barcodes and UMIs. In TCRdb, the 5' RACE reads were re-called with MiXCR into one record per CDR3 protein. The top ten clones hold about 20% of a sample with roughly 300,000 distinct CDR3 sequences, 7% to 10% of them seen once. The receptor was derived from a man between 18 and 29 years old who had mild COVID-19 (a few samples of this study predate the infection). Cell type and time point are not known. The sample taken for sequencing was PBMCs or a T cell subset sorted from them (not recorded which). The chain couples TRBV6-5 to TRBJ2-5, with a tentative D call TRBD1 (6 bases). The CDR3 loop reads CASSYSGQLETQYF. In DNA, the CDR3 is TGTGCCAGCAGTTACTCCGGACAGTTGGAGACCCAGTACTTC.